The next 19 T cell receptor beta chains were all read from a single sample in a study of blood T cell repertoires in COVID-19. Profiled with immunoSEQ multiplex PCR; TCRdb holds only in-frame clones, not every one. This sample has around 230,000 clones, with roughly 79% found just once. Sequenced input: PBMCs or T cells enriched from blood (not recorded which). The receptor set was obtained from a man in his forties or fifties who had recovered from COVID-19.

In DNA form, the CDR3 reads TGTGCCCTGTACAGGTCAGGGTCACCCCTCCACTTT. Amino acid sequence: CALYRSGSPLHF. The V and J genes are TRBV30 and TRBJ1-6, with D possibly being TRBD1 (5 bases). This CDR3 region has 12 residues. Trimming took off 8 bases at V and 10 bases at J, with 15 bases between the two ends. Germline CDR1 and CDR2: GTSNPN and SVGIG (reference sequence).

The chain employs TRBV11-2 and TRBJ2-2, with D unclear. The CDR3 covers 13 residues. The V gene lost 5 bases and the J gene lost 2 bases, with 6 bases spanning the gap. CDR1 and CDR2 from the germline V gene are SGHAT and FQNNGV. The DNA for the CDR3 is TGTGCCAGCAGCCCGAGTAACACCGGGGAGCTGTTTTTT. Protein: CASSPSNTGELFF.

Turning to this clone: Other DNA sequences in the same sample also yield this CDR3. The rearrangement uses TRBV6-5 and TRBJ1-6; 8 bases line up with TRBD1. CDR1 and CDR2 (germline): MNHEY, SVGAGI. This CDR3 has 12 amino acids. The V gene end was trimmed by 8 bases and the J gene end by 10 bases; junction bases not matched to a gene: 4. The CDR3 coding sequence is TGTGCCAGCGGACAGGGAAACTCACCCCTCCACTTT. It is translated as CASGQGNSPLHF.

In this sample, this clone turned up a few times. The chain employs TRBV5-1 and TRBJ1-5; TRBD1 matches 9 bases. J lost 6 bases, V lost 4 bases, and 8 bases had no gene match. The CDR3 extends over 15 amino acids. Germline V gene lookup returns CDR1 SGHRS and CDR2 YFSETQ. This CDR3 is CASSEGQGPFQPQHF. CDR3 coding DNA: TGCGCCAGCAGCGAGGGACAGGGTCCTTTTCAGCCCCAGCATTTT.

V usage is TRBV4-1 and J usage is TRBJ1-2; D not resolved. Germline V gene lookup returns CDR1 MGHRA and CDR2 YSYEKL. The CDR3 length is 14 residues. V dropped 3 bases and J dropped 3 bases, with 11 bases sitting between them. The CDR3: CASSQPYRDYGYTF. Here the CDR3 DNA reads TGCGCCAGCAGCCAGCCGTACAGAGACTATGGCTACACCTTC.

The rearrangement uses TRBV7-8 and TRBJ2-5; 15 positions agree with TRBD2. After removal of 5 bases from V and 6 bases from J, the junction contained 13 bases not matched to a gene. This CDR3 has 18 amino acids. CDR1 SGHVS and CDR2 FQNEAQ come from the germline V gene. The CDR3 loop reads CASSKWTSGGDAAKTQYF. The DNA for the CDR3 is TGTGCCAGCAGCAAATGGACTAGCGGGGGGGACGCGGCAAAGACCCAGTACTTC. Drawing the rest from reference TRBV7-8 and TRBJ2-5, the complete variable domain is GAGVSQSPRYKVAKRGQDVALRCDPISGHVSLFWYQQALGQGPEFLTYFQNEAQLDKSGLPSDRFFAERPEGSVSTLKIQRTQQEDSAVYLCASSKWTSGGDAAKTQYFGPGTRLLVL.

The chain links TRBV19 to TRBJ2-7, with TRBD1 identical over 9 bases. The CDR3 is 14 residues long. Trimming at V came to 5 bases and at J to 3 bases, leaving 5 bases not matched to a gene. Germline CDR1 reads LNHDA; CDR2 reads SQIVND (reference sequence). CDR3 residues: CASSPGTGLYEQYF. The CDR3 DNA is TGTGCCAGTAGTCCCGGGACAGGGCTCTACGAGCAGTACTTC.

This rearrangement joins TRBV28 to TRBJ2-7; a possible D gene is TRBD1 (6 bases). The V gene lost 7 bases and the J gene lost 4 bases, with 8 bases spanning the gap. CDR1 is MDHEN and CDR2 is SYDVKM in the germline V gene. The CDR3 length is 11 residues. CDR3 sequence (DNA): TGTGCCAGCACTAGGGGGTACGAGCAGTACTTC. Translated, it gives CASTRGYEQYF.

The rearrangement joins TRBV6-6 to TRBJ2-7; TRBD1 aligns across 11 bases. Looked up from germline, CDR1 is MNHNY and CDR2 is SVGAGI (reference sequence). J lost 7 bases, V lost 2 bases, and 4 bases had no gene match. CDR3 length: 14 amino acids. CDR3 residues: CASSYGQGASEQYF. The CDR3 DNA sequence: TGTGCCAGCAGTTACGGACAGGGGGCTAGTGAGCAGTACTTC.

V and J are TRBV2 and TRBJ2-3; tentatively, D is TRBD2 (6 bases). The CDR3 contains 15 residues. Trimming shortened V by 8 bases and J by 0 bases, and 15 bases separated the two germline ends. Germline CDR1 SNHLY, CDR2 FYNNEI. The CDR3 DNA follows: TGTGCCAGCGGGAGGACTTCACGTAGCACAGATACGCAGTATTTT. Its translation is CASGRTSRSTDTQYF.

V usage is TRBV28 and J usage is TRBJ2-1; 7 bases align to TRBD2. The V gene's germline CDR1 is MDHEN and CDR2 SYDVKM. This CDR3 comprises 14 residues. After removal of 3 bases from V and 7 bases from J, the junction contained 6 bases not matched to a gene. The CDR3 sequence: CASSFSGGLNEQFF. DNA of the CDR3: TGTGCCAGCAGTTTCTCGGGAGGTTTGAATGAGCAGTTCTTC.

This chain uses TRBV28 with TRBJ2-3; 8 bases line up with TRBD1. This CDR3 spans 14 amino acids. Germline values: CDR1 MDHEN, CDR2 SYDVKM. Trimming at V came to 5 bases and at J to 10 bases, leaving 11 bases not matched to a gene. The CDR3 DNA reads as TGTGCCAGCAGTCCCCCAGGGGGCTCTAAATCGCAGTATTTT. Its translation is CASSPPGGSKSQYF.

The chain employs TRBV2 and TRBJ2-7; 13 nucleotides match TRBD2. The germline V gene encodes CDR1 SNHLY and CDR2 FYNNEI. CDR3 length: 14 amino acids. With 8 bases clipped from V and 6 bases from J, the junction kept 7 bases outside the gene matches. The CDR3: CASLGLAGVGEQYF. In nucleotides, the CDR3 is TGTGCCAGCTTAGGACTAGCGGGAGTTGGCGAGCAGTACTTC.

This chain connects TRBV20-1 to TRBJ1-1; 8 bases fit TRBD1. Germline CDR1 DFQATT, CDR2 SNEGSKA (reference sequence). The CDR3 contains 16 residues. J gave up 0 bases and V 3 bases, and 9 bases lay outside the gene matches. The CDR3 region has the DNA TGCAGTGCTAGTCAGGGACAGGTAAATTTGAACACTGAAGCTTTCTTT. Translation gives CSASQGQVNLNTEAFF.

The chain employs TRBV4-1 and TRBJ1-3; 9 bases fit TRBD1. The V segment lost 4 bases and the J segment 4 bases; nucleotides outside the gene matches: 8. Germline V gene lookup returns CDR1 MGHRA and CDR2 YSYEKL. CDR3 length: 16 amino acids. For the CDR3, the DNA is TGCGCCAGCAGCCTAACAGGGGGCGCGGAAGGAAACACCATATATTTT. This sequence encodes CASSLTGGAEGNTIYF.

The V call is TRBV9, the J call TRBJ2-3, with TRBD1 as a possible D gene (5 bases). The V gene's germline CDR1 is SGDLS and CDR2 YYNGEE. The V and J ends lost 3 bases and 4 bases respectively, with 15 bases between them. There are 15 residues in the CDR3. CDR3 DNA sequence: TGTGCCAGCAGCGCGTATAGTGGGGCCGCAGATACGCAGTATTTT. It encodes CASSAYSGAADTQYF.

This chain's CDR3 is CASSTQDRGLPEAFF. In nucleotides, the CDR3 is TGTGCCAGTAGTACCCAGGACAGGGGATTACCTGAAGCTTTCTTT. The chain has TRBV19 and TRBJ1-1, with TRBD1 identical over 9 bases. Germline CDR1 and CDR2: LNHDA and SQIVND (reference sequence). With 4 bases clipped from V and 6 bases from J, the junction kept 9 bases outside the gene matches. The CDR3 consists of 15 residues.

The chain uses TRBV7-3 and TRBJ1-2; TRBD1 is a possible D gene (6 bases). Germline loops: CDR1 SGHTA, CDR2 FQGTGA. The CDR3 contains 15 residues. The V gene lost 2 bases and the J gene lost 8 bases, with 18 bases spanning the gap. CDR3 region: CASSLPGQPSEGYTF. Written as DNA, the CDR3 is TGTGCCAGCAGCTTACCCGGACAGCCAAGCGAGGGCTACACCTTC.

This chain connects TRBV18 to TRBJ1-1; D unclear. V lost 6 bases to trimming and J lost 4 bases, with 18 bases between them. The CDR3 has 15 residues. Germline-derived CDR1 and CDR2 are KGHSH and LQKENI. CDR3: CASSRQEVRSTEAFF. As DNA, the CDR3 is TGTGCCAGCTCGCGCCAAGAGGTAAGGTCCACTGAAGCTTTCTTT.